The clone carrying this T cell receptor (beta chain) was counted a single time. The antigen remains unidentified. Clones were sequenced by immunoSEQ multiplex PCR, and TCRdb holds only the in-frame ones, with some missing. The profile shows just under 65,000 clones, 85% to 95% of them singletons. The data originate from a study of graft-versus-host responses after intestinal transplantation. The CDR3 extends over 13 amino acids. Trimming removed 5 bases from V and 4 bases from J, with 11 bases in between. The germline V gene has CDR1 LNHDA and CDR2 SQIVND (reference sequence). The source was unstimulated CD8+ T cells sorted from spleen or lymph node cells, collected before transplant. The rearrangement uses TRBV19 and TRBJ1-1; possibly TRBD1 for D (5 bases). The source of this sequence is a human donor who was the organ donor for an intestinal transplant. CDR3 sequence: CASSSWQGTEAFF. The CDR3 coding sequence is TGTGCCAGTAGTTCCTGGCAGGGCACTGAAGCTTTCTTT.